This entry lists 6 T cell receptor beta chains sequenced from one sample in a study of siplizumab effects on memory and regulatory T cells. Method: immunoSEQ multiplex PCR; TCRdb's copy keeps in-frame clones and lacks some. The repertoire holds tens of thousands of clones, 93% seen once, with 6.5% in the top ten. Sequences were obtained from CD8+ T cells sorted from blood. These TCRs come from a human donor in good health.

This chain links TRBV7-9 with TRBJ1-2; possible D gene TRBD1, 5 bases. The germline V and J ends were trimmed by 2 bases and 3 bases, with 13 bases remaining between them. This CDR3 is built from 15 residues. Germline CDR1 SEHNR, CDR2 FQNEAQ (reference sequence). The CDR3 loop is CASSLTLDSYYGYTF. In DNA form, the CDR3 reads TGTGCCAGCAGCTTAACCCTCGACAGCTACTATGGCTACACCTTC.

The sample holds one count of this clone. The chain combines TRBV15 with TRBJ2-2, with 14 bases that match TRBD2. The J segment lost 8 bases and the V segment lost 2 bases, leaving 10 bases of the junction unmatched. This CDR3 contains 18 residues. Looked up from germline, CDR1 is LNHNV and CDR2 is YYDKDF (reference sequence). CDR3 loop: CATSRLAGLAGGDGELFF. CDR3 bases: TGTGCCACCAGCAGACTCGCAGGACTAGCGGGAGGCGATGGGGAGCTGTTTTTT.

Written as DNA, the CDR3 is TGTGCCAGCACCTTGACGCCCGAGGGTCAGCCCCAGCATTTT. It yields the protein CASTLTPEGQPQHF. This chain connects TRBV7-6 to TRBJ1-5; D remains ambiguous. Between the trimmed V and J ends, which lost 7 bases and 6 bases, there was a span of 16 bases. This CDR3 is built from 14 residues. CDR1 is SGHVS and CDR2 is FNYEAQ in the germline V gene.

The rearrangement joins TRBV29-1 to TRBJ2-1, with D possibly being TRBD1 or TRBD2 (5 bases each). Germline V CDR1 and CDR2: SQVTM, ANQGSEA. Trimming pared 3 bases from V and 3 bases from J, leaving 15 bases between. The CDR3 extends over 15 amino acids. In DNA form, the CDR3 reads TGCAGCGTTGAGGGTGGGGGAGAGAGCTACAATGAGCAGTTCTTC. Translated, it gives CSVEGGGESYNEQFF.

V and J are TRBV7-6 and TRBJ2-1; 7 positions match TRBD1. The CDR3 is 12 amino acids. Trimming removed 5 bases from V and 7 bases from J; junction bases left unmatched: 2. Germline V gene lookup returns CDR1 SGHVS and CDR2 FNYEAQ. CDR3 region: CASSLQGNEQFF. The CDR3 coding sequence is TGTGCCAGCAGCCTACAGGGGAATGAGCAGTTCTTC.

The chain couples TRBV5-1 to TRBJ2-5, with D uncertain. V was clipped by 2 bases and J by 7 bases, with 15 bases between them. Germline V lookup: CDR1 SGHRS, CDR2 YFSETQ. This CDR3 is 14 amino acids long. CDR3 in amino acids: CASSFESGPWTQYF. DNA of the CDR3: TGCGCCAGCAGCTTTGAATCTGGTCCGTGGACCCAGTACTTC.